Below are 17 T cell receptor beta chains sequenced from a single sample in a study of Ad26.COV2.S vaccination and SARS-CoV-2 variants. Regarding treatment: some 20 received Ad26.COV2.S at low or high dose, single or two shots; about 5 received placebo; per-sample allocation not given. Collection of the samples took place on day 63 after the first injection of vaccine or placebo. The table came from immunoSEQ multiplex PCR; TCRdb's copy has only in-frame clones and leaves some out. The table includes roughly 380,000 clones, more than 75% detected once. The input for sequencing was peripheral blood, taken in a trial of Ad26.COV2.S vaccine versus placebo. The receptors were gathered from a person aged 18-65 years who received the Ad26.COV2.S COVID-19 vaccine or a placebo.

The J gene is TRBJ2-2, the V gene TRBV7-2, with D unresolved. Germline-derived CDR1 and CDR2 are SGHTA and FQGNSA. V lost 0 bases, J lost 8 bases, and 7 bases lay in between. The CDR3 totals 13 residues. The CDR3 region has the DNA TGTGCCAGCAGCTTAGCGCAAGGGGGGGAGCTGTTTTTT. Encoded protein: CASSLAQGGELFF.

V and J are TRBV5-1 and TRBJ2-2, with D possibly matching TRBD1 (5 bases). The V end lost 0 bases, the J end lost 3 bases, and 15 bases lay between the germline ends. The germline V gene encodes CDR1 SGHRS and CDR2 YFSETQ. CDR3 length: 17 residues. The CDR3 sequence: CASSLGPDQGDTGELFF. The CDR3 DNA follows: TGCGCCAGCAGCTTGGGGCCAGACCAAGGGGACACCGGGGAGCTGTTTTTT.

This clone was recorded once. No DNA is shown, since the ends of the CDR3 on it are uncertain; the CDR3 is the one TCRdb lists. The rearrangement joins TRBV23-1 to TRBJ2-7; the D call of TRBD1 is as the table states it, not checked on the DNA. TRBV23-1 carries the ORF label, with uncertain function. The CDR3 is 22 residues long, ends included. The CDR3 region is CASSQKGQKNPTSSTSGYEQYF.

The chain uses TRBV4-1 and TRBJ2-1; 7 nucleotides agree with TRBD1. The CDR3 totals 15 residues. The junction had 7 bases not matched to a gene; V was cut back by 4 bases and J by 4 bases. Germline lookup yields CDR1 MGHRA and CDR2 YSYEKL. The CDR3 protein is CASSPRQGAYNEQFF. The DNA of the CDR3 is TGCGCCAGCAGCCCCCGACAGGGTGCATACAATGAGCAGTTCTTC.

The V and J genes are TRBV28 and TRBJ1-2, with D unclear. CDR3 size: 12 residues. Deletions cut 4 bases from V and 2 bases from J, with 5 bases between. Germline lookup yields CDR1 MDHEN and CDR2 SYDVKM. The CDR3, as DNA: TGTGCCAGCAGTTCACTCAACTATGGCTACACCTTC. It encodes CASSSLNYGYTF.

CDR3 sequence: CAISESQAGYLDTEAFF. For the CDR3, the DNA is TGTGCCATCAGTGAATCCCAAGCTGGGTACTTAGACACTGAAGCTTTCTTT. V is TRBV10-3 and J is TRBJ1-1, with D unresolved. Germline CDR1 ENHRY, CDR2 SYGVKD. The CDR3 length is 17 residues. Trimming removed 3 bases from V and 3 bases from J, with 20 bases in between.

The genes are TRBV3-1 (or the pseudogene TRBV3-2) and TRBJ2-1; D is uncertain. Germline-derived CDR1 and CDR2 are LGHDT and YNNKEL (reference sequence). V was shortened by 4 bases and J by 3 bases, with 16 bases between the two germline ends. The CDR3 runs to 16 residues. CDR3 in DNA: TGTGCCAGCAGCCCAACCATTAGGCGTTGCTACAATGAGCAGTTCTTC. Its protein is CASSPTIRRCYNEQFF.

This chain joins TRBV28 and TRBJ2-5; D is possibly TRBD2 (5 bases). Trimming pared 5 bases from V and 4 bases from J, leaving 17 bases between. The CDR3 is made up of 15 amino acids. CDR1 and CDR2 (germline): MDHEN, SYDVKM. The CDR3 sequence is CASSLRARTRETQYF. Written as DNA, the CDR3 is TGTGCCAGCAGTCTTAGAGCCAGGACTCGAGAGACCCAGTACTTC.

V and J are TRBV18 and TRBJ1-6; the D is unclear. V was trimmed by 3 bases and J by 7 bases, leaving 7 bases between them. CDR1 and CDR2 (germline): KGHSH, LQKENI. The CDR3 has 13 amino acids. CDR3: CASSPNRNSPLHF. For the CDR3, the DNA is TGTGCCAGCTCACCCAACAGAAATTCACCCCTCCACTTT.

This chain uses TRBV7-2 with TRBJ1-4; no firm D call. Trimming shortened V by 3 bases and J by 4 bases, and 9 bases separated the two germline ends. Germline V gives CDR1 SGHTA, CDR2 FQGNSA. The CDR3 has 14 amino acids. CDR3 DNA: TGTGCCAGCAGCTTTGGAGGGTTTAATGAAAAACTGTTTTTT. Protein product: CASSFGGFNEKLFF. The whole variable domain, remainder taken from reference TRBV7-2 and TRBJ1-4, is GAGVSQSPSNKVTEKGKDVELRCDPISGHTALYWYRQSLGQGLEFLIYFQGNSAPDKSGLPSDRFSAERTGGSVSTLTIQRTQQEDSAVYLCASSFGGFNEKLFFGSGTQLSVL.

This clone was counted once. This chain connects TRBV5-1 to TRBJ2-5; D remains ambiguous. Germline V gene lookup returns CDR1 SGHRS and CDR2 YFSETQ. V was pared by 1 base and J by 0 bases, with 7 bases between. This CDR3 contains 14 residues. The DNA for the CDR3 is TGCGCCAGCAGCTTGTTAAGGGACCAAGAGACCCAGTACTTC. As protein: CASSLLRDQETQYF.

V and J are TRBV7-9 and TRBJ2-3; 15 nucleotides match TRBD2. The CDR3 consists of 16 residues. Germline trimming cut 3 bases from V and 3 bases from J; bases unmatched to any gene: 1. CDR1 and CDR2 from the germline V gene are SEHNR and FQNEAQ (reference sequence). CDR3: CASSLGLAGGTDTQYF. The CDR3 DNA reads TGTGCCAGCAGCTTGGGACTAGCGGGAGGAACAGATACGCAGTATTTT. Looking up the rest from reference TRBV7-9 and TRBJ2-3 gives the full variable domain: DTGVSQNPRHKITKRGQNVTFRCDPISEHNRLYWYRQTLGQGPEFLTYFQNEAQLEKSRLLSDRFSAERPKGSFSTLEIQRTEQGDSAMYLCASSLGLAGGTDTQYFGPGTRLTVL.

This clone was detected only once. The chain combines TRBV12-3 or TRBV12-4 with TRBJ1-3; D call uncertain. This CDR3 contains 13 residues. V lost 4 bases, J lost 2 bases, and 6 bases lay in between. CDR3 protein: CASSSRPGNTIYF. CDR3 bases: TGTGCCAGCAGTTCCCGTCCTGGAAACACCATATATTTT.

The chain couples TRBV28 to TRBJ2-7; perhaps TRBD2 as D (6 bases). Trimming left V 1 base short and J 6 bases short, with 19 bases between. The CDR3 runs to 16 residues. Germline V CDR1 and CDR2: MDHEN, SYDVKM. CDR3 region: CASSLSSGRSTFEQYF. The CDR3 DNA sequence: TGTGCCAGCAGTTTATCTTCCGGGAGAAGCACTTTCGAGCAGTACTTC.

This CDR3 is CASSGRTRPWTNEKLFF. In DNA form, the CDR3 reads TGTGCCAGCTCAGGAAGGACGCGACCCTGGACTAATGAAAAACTGTTTTTT. This chain joins TRBV18 and TRBJ1-4; D is unclear. This CDR3 is built from 17 residues. The germline V gene has CDR1 KGHSH and CDR2 LQKENI. V shed 5 bases and J shed 2 bases, with 18 bases lying between them.

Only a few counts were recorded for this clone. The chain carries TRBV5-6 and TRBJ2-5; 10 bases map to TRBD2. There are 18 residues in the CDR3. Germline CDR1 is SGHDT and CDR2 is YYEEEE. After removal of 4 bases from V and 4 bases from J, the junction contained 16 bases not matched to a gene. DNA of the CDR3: TGTGCCAGCAGCGCCCCAGGAGGGAGCGGGGGGGCAGGAGAGACCCAGTACTTC. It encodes CASSAPGGSGGAGETQYF. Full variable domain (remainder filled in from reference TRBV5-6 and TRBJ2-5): DAGVTQSPTHLIKTRGQQVTLRCSPKSGHDTVSWYQQALGQGPQFIFQYYEEEERQRGNFPDRFSGHQFPNYSSELNVNALLLGDSALYLCASSAPGGSGGAGETQYFGPGTRLLVL.

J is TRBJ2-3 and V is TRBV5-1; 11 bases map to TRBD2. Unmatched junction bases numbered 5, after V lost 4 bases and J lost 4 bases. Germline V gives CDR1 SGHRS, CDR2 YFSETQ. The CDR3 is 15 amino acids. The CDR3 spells CASSRTSGPSDTQYF. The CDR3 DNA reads TGCGCCAGCAGCCGGACTAGCGGGCCGTCAGATACGCAGTATTTT.